This TCR beta chain is from a study of shared clonotypes between healthy human individuals. Study findings and constraints: Clonotype sharing among the donors was expected to vary with sequencing depth.

The authors' processing: Filtering differed since immunoSEQ provided only junctions, with no quality scores. The assay was immunoSEQ multiplex PCR, and TCRdb's table has in-frame clones only and misses some. The V and J calls and clone size come from that table; D and trimming were worked out from the DNA. This table holds hundreds of thousands of clones, roughly four fifths found once. Per the germline V gene, CDR1 is MDHEN and CDR2 is SYDVKM. This CDR3 spans 16 amino acids. With 2 bases clipped from V and 7 bases from J, the junction kept 9 bases outside the gene matches. A word on this clone: Its antigen is unknown.

In unsorted samples, genomic DNA was obtained using about 90 million PBMCs. The sequenced sample was PBMCs. This chain connects TRBV28 to TRBJ2-2; 8 bases match TRBD2. This sequence was found in a woman between 35 and 50 years old in good health. Some clones in this sample may be carry-over from other donors' samples. CDR3 in amino acids: CASSLLTGTSIGELFF. Written as DNA, the CDR3 is TGTGCCAGCAGTTTACTTACCGGGACTAGTATCGGGGAGCTGTTTTTT. Using reference TRBV28 and TRBJ2-2 for the parts outside the CDR3, the full variable domain is DVKVTQSSRYLVKRTGEKVFLECVQDMDHENMFWYRQDPGLGLRLIYFSYDVKMKEKGDIPEGYSVSREKKERFSLILESASTNQTSMYLCASSLLTGTSIGELFFGEGSRLTVL.